The sample holds many counts of the clone carrying this TCR beta chain. Its cognate antigen is unknown. It was RNA transcripts that yielded the amplified TCR beta CDR3 regions. A first-round RT-PCR of the TCR CDR3 used the HTBI primer set. From the multiplex PCR reads, TCRdb called clonotypes with MiXCR, one entry per CDR3 protein. The repertoire holds around 610,000 distinct CDR3 sequences, with roughly 14% as singletons. Active moderate-to-severe ophthalmopathy, Clinical Activity Score at least 3, NOSPECS at least 4, under 3 months' duration. This sample stems from a study of T cells in Graves' hyperthyroidism and ophthalmopathy. With 4 bases clipped from V and 2 bases from J, the junction kept 6 bases outside the gene matches. This CDR3 is built from 17 residues. Study outcomes and limitations: Most expanded thyroid clonotypes above 0.001 recurred in blood. From stable hyperthyroidism, ophthalmopathy was separated by a 13 V-J model.

Sequenced input: blood. The V call is TRBV12-3 or TRBV12-4, the J call TRBJ2-5, with 14 bases identical to TRBD2. The receptor was isolated from a woman in her 40s with Graves' ophthalmopathy. The CDR3 DNA reads as TGTGCCAGCAGTTCCAGGACTAGCGGGAGGAATCAAGAGACCCAGTACTTC. This encodes CASSSRTSGRNQETQYF.